The 17 T cell receptor beta chains in this list originate from one sample, sequenced in a study of blood T cells in healthy people across ages. Then a second PCR, running roughly 7 to 11 cycles, was carried out with a sample-barcoded 5' primer and a J-beta primer mix. TCRdb redid the calling of the 5' RACE reads with MiXCR, one entry per CDR3 protein. The data contain some 1.4 million distinct CDR3 sequences, about 43% of them singletons. The sample taken for sequencing was blood. These receptors all come from a young woman in good health.

The CDR3 spells CASSHTSGPYNEQFF. The CDR3 region has the DNA TGTGCCAGCAGCCATACTAGCGGCCCCTACAATGAGCAGTTCTTC. The chain uses TRBV7-6 and TRBJ2-1; 8 bases are a match to TRBD2. Germline CDR1 and CDR2: SGHVS and FNYEAQ. The V segment lost 5 bases and the J segment 2 bases; nucleotides outside the gene matches: 5. The CDR3 spans 15 residues.

The chain recombines TRBV2 with TRBJ2-5; 7 bases are a match to TRBD2. Trimming cost V 2 bases and J 2 bases; bases outside gene matches: 5. Germline values: CDR1 SNHLY, CDR2 FYNNEI. The CDR3 spans 15 residues. The CDR3 is CASSENGGGQETQYF. The CDR3 DNA follows: TGTGCCAGCAGTGAAAACGGGGGAGGGCAAGAGACCCAGTACTTC.

The V and J genes are TRBV4-1 and TRBJ2-7; D might be TRBD1 (6 bases). This CDR3 spans 13 amino acids. In germline, CDR1 is MGHRA, CDR2 YSYEKL. Trimming cost V 3 bases and J 3 bases, with 9 bases left between them. CDR3 region: CASSHKDSYEQYF. CDR3 nucleotides: TGCGCCAGCAGCCACAAGGACAGCTACGAGCAGTACTTC.

The chain is built from TRBV6-1 and TRBJ2-3; TRBD2 matches at 11 bases. Germline V gene lookup returns CDR1 MNHNS and CDR2 SASEGT. CDR3 length equals 16 residues. V was clipped by 3 bases and J by 5 bases; unmatched bases: 7. In DNA, the CDR3 is TGTGCCAGCAGTGACTGGACTAGCGGGTTAGGAGATACGCAGTATTTT. Translating it yields CASSDWTSGLGDTQYF.

This chain connects TRBV20-1 to TRBJ1-2, with TRBD1 identical over 9 bases. V gave up 7 bases and J gave up 3 bases; unmatched junction bases: 15. Germline V lookup: CDR1 DFQATT, CDR2 SNEGSKA (reference sequence). CDR3 length: 16 amino acids. The CDR3 DNA follows: TGCAGTGGGGGTACGAACAGGGGGCCACTGCACTATGGCTACACCTTC. Translating it yields CSGGTNRGPLHYGYTF.

The chain employs TRBV6-5 and TRBJ2-1, with 8 bases identical to TRBD2. The CDR3 totals 10 residues. The J segment lost 8 bases and the V segment lost 11 bases, leaving 2 bases of the junction unmatched. CDR1 is MNHEY and CDR2 is SVGAGI in the germline V gene. The DNA of the CDR3 is TGTGCCGCCGGGGGGGATGAGCAGTTCTTC. Amino acids: CAAGGDEQFF.

The table lists this clonotype with a few counts. The chain couples TRBV20-1 to TRBJ2-1; 10 nucleotides align to TRBD1. This CDR3 region has 21 residues. With 1 base clipped from V and 0 bases from J, the junction kept 18 bases outside the gene matches. Germline V gene sequence: CDR1 DFQATT, CDR2 SNEGSKA (reference sequence). CDR3 protein: CSARGTDYRTGGRSSYNEQFF. CDR3 DNA sequence: TGCAGTGCTAGAGGTACGGACTACCGGACAGGGGGAAGGAGCTCCTACAATGAGCAGTTCTTC.

This clonotype has a handful of counts. V is TRBV28 and J is TRBJ1-2; possibly TRBD1 for D (6 bases). Per germline, CDR1 MDHEN and CDR2 SYDVKM. The V gene lost 5 bases and the J gene lost 5 bases, with 12 bases spanning the gap. The CDR3 has 13 residues. The chain's CDR3 is CASSETGWYGYTF. The CDR3 DNA follows: TGTGCCAGCAGTGAAACAGGGTGGTATGGCTACACCTTC.

The CDR3 DNA reads TGCAGTGCTAGAGCAAGGGGGAGCTCTGGAAACACCATATATTTT. Amino acid sequence: CSARARGSSGNTIYF. The rearrangement uses TRBV20-1 and TRBJ1-3, with D tentatively TRBD1 (6 bases). The germline CDR1 and CDR2 sequences are DFQATT and SNEGSKA (reference sequence). Trimming left V 1 base short and J 0 bases short, with 10 bases between. The CDR3 contains 15 residues.

V and J are TRBV6-6 and TRBJ1-6, with D uncertain. This CDR3 comprises 12 residues. Per the germline V gene, CDR1 is MNHNY and CDR2 is SVGAGI (reference sequence). V gave up 10 bases and J gave up 11 bases, with 15 bases separating them. The CDR3 nucleotides are TGTGCCACCCTGCAGGAGTATCCACCCCTCCACTTT. Translation: CATLQEYPPLHF.

The chain has TRBV6-1 and TRBJ2-1, with TRBD2 identical over 8 bases. The CDR3 covers 15 residues. The V gene's germline CDR1 is MNHNS and CDR2 SASEGT. V shed 2 bases and J 8 bases; nucleotides not matched to a gene: 8. The CDR3 nucleotides are TGTGCCAGCAGTGAATCGGGGGGGGCGGTATATGAGCAGTTCTTC. Its translation is CASSESGGAVYEQFF.

DNA of the CDR3: TGTGCCAGCAGATTTGGACTAGCGGGAGGGACCGGGGAGCTGTTTTTT. Protein sequence: CASRFGLAGGTGELFF. V is TRBV5-4 and J is TRBJ2-2, with 15 bases fitting TRBD2. CDR3 length: 16 residues. The J segment lost 5 bases and the V segment lost 5 bases, leaving 4 bases of the junction unmatched. The V gene's germline CDR1 is SGHNT and CDR2 YYREEE (reference sequence).

There are many counts of this clonotype. CDR3 loop: CASFIGTENSPLHF. The CDR3 DNA follows: TGTGCCAGCTTTATCGGGACAGAAAATTCACCCCTCCACTTT. The chain employs TRBV12-3 or TRBV12-4 and TRBJ1-6; TRBD1 matches at 7 bases. The CDR3 consists of 14 residues. V was clipped by 8 bases and J by 7 bases; unmatched bases: 8.

This clonotype appeared many times. An end of the junction differs from the germline gene, which may be a read error. V and J are TRBV20-1 and TRBJ1-2; maybe TRBD1 (5 bases). Germline V gene data show CDR1 as DFQATT and CDR2 as SNEGSKA (reference sequence). The CDR3 is 12 amino acids. CDR3 bases: TGCAGCGCTACAATAGGGGACTATGGCTACACCTTC. Encoded protein: CSATIGDYGYTF.

There are a few counts of this clonotype. The rearrangement uses TRBV28 and TRBJ2-7, with D possibly TRBD1 on 6 matching bases. V lost 7 bases and J lost 2, with 24 bases in between. The germline V gene encodes CDR1 MDHEN and CDR2 SYDVKM. This CDR3 contains 17 residues. The CDR3 DNA reads TGTGCCAGCACTTTGGCCTCCCGGTGGGACACAACCTACGAGCAGTACTTC. It specifies CASTLASRWDTTYEQYF.

The chain carries TRBV10-2 and TRBJ2-5; 8 bases are a match to TRBD1. The J call may be faulty, since TRBJ2-7 better matches the DNA end. CDR1 and CDR2 (germline): WSHSY, SAAADI. The CDR3 covers 13 residues. CDR3 sequence (DNA): TGCGCCAGCAGTGAGCACAGGGGGTACGAGCAGTACTTC. Translating it yields CASSEHRGYEQYF.

The rearrangement links TRBV7-2 to TRBJ2-5, with D possibly being TRBD2 (6 bases). Germline V gene data show CDR1 as SGHTA and CDR2 as FQGNSA. The length of the CDR3 is 16 residues. V was trimmed by 5 bases and J by 10 bases, leaving 26 bases between them. The CDR3 DNA sequence: TGTGCCAGCAGCCCTCGGGGGTCTTTAGCGGTACTGGACCAGTACTTC. The encoded protein is CASSPRGSLAVLDQYF.